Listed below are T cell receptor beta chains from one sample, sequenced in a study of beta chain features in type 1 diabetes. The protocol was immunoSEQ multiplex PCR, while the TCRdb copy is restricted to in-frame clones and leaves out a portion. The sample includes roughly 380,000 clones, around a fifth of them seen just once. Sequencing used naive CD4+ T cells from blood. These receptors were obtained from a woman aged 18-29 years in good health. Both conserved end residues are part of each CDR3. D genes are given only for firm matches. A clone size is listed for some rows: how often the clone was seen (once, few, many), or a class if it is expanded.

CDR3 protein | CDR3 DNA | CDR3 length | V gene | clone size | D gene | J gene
CASSGGLVTNEQFF | TGTGCCAGCAGCGGAGGACTGGTGACAAATGAGCAGTTCTTC | 14 | TRBV9 | - | - | TRBJ2-1
CAWYGGARSYNEQFF | TGTGCCTGGTATGGGGGGGCCAGGTCCTACAATGAGCAGTTCTTC | 15 | TRBV30 | - | - | TRBJ2-1
CASSTGDTEAFF | TGTGCCAGTAGTACCGGGGACACTGAAGCTTTCTTT | 12 | TRBV19 | - | - | TRBJ1-1
CASSQGGGARGYTF | TGCGCCAGCAGCCAAGGTGGGGGCGCGCGTGGCTACACCTTC | 14 | TRBV4-1 | - | - | TRBJ1-2
CASRLTTEDSLHQETQYF | TGCGCCAGCAGACTCACGACCGAGGACAGCCTCCACCAAGAGACCCAGTACTTC | 18 | TRBV23-1 | few | - | TRBJ2-5
CAWSSTSNNEQFF | TGTGCCTGGAGTTCGACTAGCAACAATGAGCAGTTCTTC | 13 | TRBV30 | few | TRBD2 | TRBJ2-1
CASSPLAGGLEQYF | TGTGCCAGCAGTCCCCTAGCGGGGGGCCTCGAGCAGTACTTC | 14 | TRBV11-2 | - | TRBD2 | TRBJ2-7
CASKREGLNEKLFF | TGCGCCAGCAAGCGGGAGGGGCTAAATGAAAAACTGTTTTTT | 14 | TRBV5-1 | - | - | TRBJ1-4
CASSGTGGNTEAFF | TGTGCCAGCAGCGGGACAGGGGGTAACACTGAAGCTTTCTTT | 14 | TRBV5-4 | - | TRBD1 | TRBJ1-1
CASRDGGYTF | TGTGCCAGCAGAGACGGGGGCTACACCTTC | 10 | TRBV28 | few | - | TRBJ1-2
CASSPGGAMTDTQYF | TGTGCCAGCTCACCCGGGGGGGCCATGACAGATACGCAGTATTTT | 15 | TRBV18 | - | TRBD2 | TRBJ2-3
CASSLEANPVYNEQFF | TGTGCCAGCAGCTTGGAAGCGAACCCCGTCTACAATGAGCAGTTCTTC | 16 | TRBV5-4 | few | - | TRBJ2-1
CASSQAGLGEQFF | TGCGCCAGCAGCCAGGCCGGGTTAGGAGAGCAGTTCTTC | 13 | TRBV4-3 | few | - | TRBJ2-1
CASSLDDRAGYTF | TGTGCCAGCAGCTTGGACGACAGGGCTGGCTACACCTTC | 13 | TRBV11-2 | - | TRBD1 | TRBJ1-2
CAWSRNGGAVTGELFF | TGTGCCTGGAGTAGGAACGGGGGGGCGGTTACCGGGGAGCTGTTTTTT | 16 | TRBV30 | few | TRBD2 | TRBJ2-2
CASMGLAGISLF | TGTGCCAGCATGGGGCTAGCGGGAATCTCGCTCTTC | 12 | TRBV6-1 | - | TRBD2 | TRBJ2-1